The clone carrying this T cell receptor (beta chain) was seen a few times. Its antigen is not identified. The sample originates from a study of response to subunit inactivated influenza vaccine. One entry per CDR3 protein, called by TCRdb with MiXCR from the RT-PCR reads. The table records roughly 290,000 distinct CDR3 sequences, 20% to 25% of them present only once. Germline V gene sequence: CDR1 SQVTM, CDR2 ANQGSEA. Trimming at V came to 7 bases and at J to 0 bases, leaving 11 bases not matched to a gene. The CDR3 runs to 16 residues. Whole-study findings and limits: Each seasonal flu vaccination may recruit only limited new T cells, authors suggested.

The source is a man between 50 and 69 years old who received an inactivated influenza vaccine. The rearrangement links TRBV29-1 to TRBJ2-3, with 9 bases matching TRBD1. Material: PBMCs from blood, obtained approximately 20 months after vaccination. CDR3 in amino acids: CSARGKGQGSTDTQYF. The CDR3 coding sequence is TGCAGCGCGCGAGGAAAGGGACAGGGAAGCACAGATACGCAGTATTTT.